The clone carrying this TCR beta chain was seen ten or more times. Its antigen is as yet unknown. CDR3 length equals 17 residues. Losses at the gene ends were 5 bases for V and 1 base for J; bases not matched to a gene: 10. CDR1 SGHRS and CDR2 YFSETQ come from the germline V gene. This record belongs to a study of CD8 T cells in ankylosing spondylitis. Study-wide findings and caveats: Roughly eight highly homologous variants made up a TCR beta motif that seemed to typify ankylosing spondylitis blood. Certain motif variants had earlier been reported in reactive arthritis synovial fluid and blood.

Scientists made TCR beta libraries using quantitative 5'-RACE with molecular barcodes. TCRdb passed the 5' RACE reads through MiXCR, listing each CDR3 protein once. This sample carries fewer than 550,000 distinct CDR3 sequences, about 5% of them seen once, and the ten largest clones take under 4.5%. The chain links TRBV5-1 to TRBJ2-2; 8 bases line up with TRBD2. The clonotype was recovered from a male donor with ankylosing spondylitis. Input material: blood, either unsorted or a sorted T cell fraction (not recorded which). The CDR3 here is CASRVGSGTLNTGELFF. The CDR3 region has the DNA TGCGCCAGCAGAGTAGGTAGCGGGACCCTGAACACCGGGGAGCTGTTTTTT. Full variable domain (remainder filled in from reference TRBV5-1 and TRBJ2-2): KAGVTQTPRYLIKTRGQQVTLSCSPISGHRSVSWYQQTPGQGLQFLFEYFSETQRNKGNFPGRFSGRQFSNSRSEMNVSTLELGDSALYLCASRVGSGTLNTGELFFGEGSRLTVL.